There are a few counts of the clone carrying this T cell receptor beta chain. What it binds is unknown. The sample belongs to a study of T cell repertoires in cytomegalovirus infection. Study background: Signatures in public TCR beta sequences pointed to both CMV infection and matching HLA type.

TCRdb re-derived calls from the reads in MiXCR, one entry per CDR3 protein. The sample shows roughly 140,000 distinct CDR3 sequences, 23% of them seen only once. Points from the study as a whole: HLA-C-restricted TCR beta clonotypes specific for CMV led the ex vivo response. Carriage of CMV together with the relevant HLA was identifiable through cumulative public TCR beta family frequency.

The sequence was collected from a human donor in good health (CMV status not recorded). Some clones in this sample may be carry-over from other donors' samples. Sequencing was done on a sample of PBMCs.

The CDR3 DNA follows: TGTGCCAGCAGCTTTTCCGAAGGGGGCAGCGAGCAGTTCTTC. Protein: CASSFSEGGSEQFF. The J gene is TRBJ2-1, the V gene TRBV11-2; 7 bases match TRBD1. The CDR3 is 14 amino acids. Germline lookup yields CDR1 SGHAT and CDR2 FQNNGV. V shed 3 bases, J shed 10 bases, and the junction held 9 bases outside the gene matches.